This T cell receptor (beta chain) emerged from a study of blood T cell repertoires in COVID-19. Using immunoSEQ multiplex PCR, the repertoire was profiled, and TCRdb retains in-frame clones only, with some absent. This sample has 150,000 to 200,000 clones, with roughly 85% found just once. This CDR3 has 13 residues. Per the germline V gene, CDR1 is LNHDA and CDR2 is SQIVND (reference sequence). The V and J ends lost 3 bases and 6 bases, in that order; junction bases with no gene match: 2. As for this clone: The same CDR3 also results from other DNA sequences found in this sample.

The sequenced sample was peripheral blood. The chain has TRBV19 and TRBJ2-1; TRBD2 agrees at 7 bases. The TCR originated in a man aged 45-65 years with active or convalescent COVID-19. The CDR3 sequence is CASSISSGNEQFF. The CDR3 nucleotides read TGTGCCAGTAGTATCTCTAGCGGCAATGAGCAGTTCTTC.